This T cell receptor beta chain emerged from a study of cytomegalovirus exposure and HLA in healthy donors. Study-level background: Genetic ancestry analysis placed about 76% of the 400 or so donors that were genotyped in the Caucasian-associated cluster.

Study findings and constraints: Later analysis identified a missense DCLRE1C variant that was linked to TCR beta V- and J-gene trimming. A list of about 180 TCR beta chains associated with cytomegalovirus was given. CMV serostatus alone was available as immune exposure information.

V was cut by 5 bases and J by 3 bases, with 8 bases left in between. This CDR3 is built from 13 residues. Germline CDR1 reads SGHRS; CDR2 reads YFSETQ. As regards this clone: Its antigen is not identified.

13 Jbeta primers and 60 Vbeta primers were used for the PCR. This table comes from immunoSEQ multiplex PCR, and its TCRdb copy is limited to in-frame clones, with some not included. The table records 100,000 to 150,000 clones, 80% of them present only once. This TCR came from a man between 25 and 39 years old in good health and CMV-seronegative. Sequencing was carried out using PBMCs. The chain joins TRBV5-1 to TRBJ2-2; D remains unclear. The CDR3 spells CASRSGDTGELFF. The CDR3 DNA follows: TGCGCCAGCAGGTCCGGAGACACCGGGGAGCTGTTTTTT.